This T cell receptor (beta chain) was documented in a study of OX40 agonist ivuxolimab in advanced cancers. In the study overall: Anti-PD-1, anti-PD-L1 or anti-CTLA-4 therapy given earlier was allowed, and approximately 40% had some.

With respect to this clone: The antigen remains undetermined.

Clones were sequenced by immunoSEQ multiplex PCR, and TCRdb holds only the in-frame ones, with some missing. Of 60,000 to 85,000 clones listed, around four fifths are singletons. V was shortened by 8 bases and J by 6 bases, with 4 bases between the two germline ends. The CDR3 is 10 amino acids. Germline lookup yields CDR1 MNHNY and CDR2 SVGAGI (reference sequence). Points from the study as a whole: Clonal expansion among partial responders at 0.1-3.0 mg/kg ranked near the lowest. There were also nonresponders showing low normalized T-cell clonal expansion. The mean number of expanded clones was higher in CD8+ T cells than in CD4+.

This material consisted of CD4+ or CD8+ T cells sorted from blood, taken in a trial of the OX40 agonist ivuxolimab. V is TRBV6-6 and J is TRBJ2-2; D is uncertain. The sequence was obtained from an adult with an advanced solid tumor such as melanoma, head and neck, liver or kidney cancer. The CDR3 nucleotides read TGTGCCAGCGGGCCCGGGGAGCTGTTTTTT. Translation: CASGPGELFF.